The source of this TCR beta chain is a study of early T cells in non-severe SARS-CoV-2 infection. Turning to the study itself: The authors sequenced bulk RNA from unsorted whole blood, leaving chains unpaired. Findings and caveats of the study: Clonotype matching in VDJdb favored anti-spike CD8 responses and did not capture private and CD4 specificities.

The length of the CDR3 is 17 residues. Trimming left V 3 bases short and J 0 bases short, with 15 bases between. CDR1 and CDR2 from the germline V gene are SEHNR and FQNEAQ (reference sequence). In the library, individual cDNA molecules carried attached unique molecular identifiers. TCRdb independently ran MiXCR on the 5' RACE reads; one entry per CDR3 protein. In the table there are 70,000 or so distinct CDR3 sequences, around 10% of which are singletons. To note about this clonotype: No antigen is known for it.

Specimen: whole blood, collected at baseline. The V call is TRBV7-9, the J call TRBJ1-3; D is unresolved. This TCR derives from an adult who was a healthcare worker with PCR-confirmed SARS-CoV-2 infection or an uninfected control (not recorded which). The CDR3 is CASSLNSPANSGNTIYF. The CDR3 DNA follows: TGTGCCAGCAGCTTGAACTCCCCTGCTAACTCTGGAAACACCATATATTTT.